Presented here are 28 T cell receptor beta chains from one specimen sequenced in a study of T cells in Graves' hyperthyroidism and ophthalmopathy. The source material, RNA transcripts, was used to amplify TCR beta CDR3 regions. A first-round RT-PCR of the TCR CDR3 used the HTBI primer set. TCRdb independently ran MiXCR on the multiplex PCR reads; one entry per CDR3 protein. The sample shows 700,000 to 850,000 distinct CDR3 sequences, about a third of them seen only once. The specimen was blood. The receptors were gathered from a woman aged 40 to 50 with Graves' hyperthyroidism.

This clonotype came up a few times. The junction differs from germline at one of its ends, possibly a read error. The chain uses TRBV10-3 and TRBJ1-3, with TRBD1 identical over 7 bases. This CDR3 has 15 residues. In germline, CDR1 is ENHRY, CDR2 SYGVKD. The CDR3 protein is CASSPSGGAGNTIYF. The CDR3, as DNA: TGTGCCAGCAGTCCCTCAGGGGGGGCTGGAAACACCATATATTTT.

The genes are TRBV30 and TRBJ2-6; tentatively, D is TRBD1 or TRBD2 (6 bases each). This CDR3 has 14 residues. V was pared by 2 bases and J by 2 bases, with 7 bases between. Germline CDR1 is GTSNPN and CDR2 is SVGIG (reference sequence). The CDR3 bases are TGTGCCTGGAGTAGGGGGGCTGGGGCCAACGTCCTGACTTTC. This codes for CAWSRGAGANVLTF.

This clonotype was picked up a small number of times. J is TRBJ2-7 and V is TRBV5-5; 10 bases map to TRBD1. Per the germline V gene, CDR1 is SGHKS and CDR2 is YYEKEE (reference sequence). The CDR3 is made up of 13 amino acids. The J segment lost 5 bases and the V segment lost 5 bases, leaving 4 bases of the junction unmatched. CDR3 region: CASRLGTGDEQYF. The DNA for the CDR3 is TGTGCCAGCAGATTAGGGACAGGGGACGAGCAGTACTTC.

The chain's CDR3 is CASSSLRGHNEQFF. The CDR3 DNA reads as TGTGCCAGCAGCTCGTTGCGGGGTCACAATGAGCAGTTCTTC. This chain links TRBV7-2 with TRBJ2-5; D is possibly TRBD2 (6 bases). TRBJ2-1 matches the DNA end more closely, so the J call is doubtful. Looked up from germline, CDR1 is SGHTA and CDR2 is FQGNSA. This CDR3 spans 14 amino acids.

This chain uses TRBV2 with TRBJ1-1; D perhaps matches TRBD1 (6 bases). Trimming cost V 2 bases and J 7 bases, with 20 bases left between them. The CDR3 sequence is 16 residues long. CDR1 is SNHLY, CDR2 FYNNEI, per germline. This CDR3 is CASSEMTGFLSGEAFF. The CDR3 coding sequence is TGTGCCAGCAGTGAAATGACAGGTTTCCTTTCGGGTGAAGCTTTCTTT.

The rearrangement uses TRBV7-2 and TRBJ1-3; D call uncertain. Trimming cost V 3 bases and J 0 bases, with 12 bases left between them. The CDR3 has 16 amino acids. Germline V lookup: CDR1 SGHTA, CDR2 FQGNSA. Here the CDR3 DNA reads TGTGCCAGCAGCTTGCACCGACGGAGCTCTGGAAACACCATATATTTT. This encodes CASSLHRRSSGNTIYF.

The genes are TRBV29-1 and TRBJ2-5; 8 nucleotides match TRBD1. Germline lookup yields CDR1 SQVTM and CDR2 ANQGSEA. V was pared by 8 bases and J by 5 bases, with 10 bases of the junction left unmatched. The CDR3 runs to 13 residues. In nucleotides, the CDR3 is TGCAGCCAAGACCAGGGGGCATGGGAGACCCAGTACTTC. It encodes CSQDQGAWETQYF. Variable domain in full (rest from reference TRBV29-1 and TRBJ2-5): SAVISQKPSRDICQRGTSLTIQCQVDSQVTMMFWYRQQPGQSLTLIATANQGSEATYESGFVIDKFPISRPNLTFSTLTVSNMSPEDSSIYLCSQDQGAWETQYFGPGTRLLVL.

In its sample, this clonotype was seen many times. The chain links TRBV5-1 to TRBJ2-5; D unresolved. CDR1 is SGHRS, CDR2 YFSETQ, per germline. CDR3 size: 12 residues. Trimming cost V 3 bases and J 2 bases, with 5 bases left between them. This CDR3 is CASSSPQETQYF. For the CDR3, the DNA is TGCGCCAGCAGCTCTCCACAAGAGACCCAGTACTTC.

The chain recombines TRBV11-2 with TRBJ2-7; a possible D gene is TRBD1 (6 bases). V was pared by 8 bases and J by 2 bases, with 16 bases between. Germline CDR1 reads SGHAT; CDR2 reads FQNNGV. The CDR3 length is 14 residues. CDR3 residues: CASSPGTNPYEQYF. DNA of the CDR3: TGTGCCAGCTCGCCCGGGACAAACCCCTACGAGCAGTACTTC.

This clonotype has only one observation. Given a much more abundant clone one base away, this may be a read error. V is TRBV6-2 or TRBV6-3 and J is TRBJ1-5; no clear D gene. V dropped 7 bases and J dropped 5 bases, with 18 bases sitting between them. This CDR3 has 15 amino acids. Per germline, CDR1 MNHEY and CDR2 SVGEGT. This chain's CDR3 is CASIGMGGGHQPQHF. The CDR3 DNA sequence: TGTGCCAGCATCGGGATGGGTGGTGGCCATCAGCCCCAGCATTTT.

At least ten counts were recorded for this clonotype. The chain has TRBV7-9 and TRBJ2-7; 9 bases map to TRBD2. Germline V lookup: CDR1 SEHNR, CDR2 FQNEAQ (reference sequence). The trim removed 3 bases at V and 3 bases at J, leaving 6 bases unmatched. The CDR3 loop spans 15 amino acids. The CDR3 loop is CASSLFSGSLYEQYF. The CDR3 nucleotides are TGTGCCAGCAGCTTGTTTAGCGGGAGTCTCTACGAGCAGTACTTC.

This clonotype turned up a few times. The chain couples TRBV27 to TRBJ1-5; D is unclear. Trimming took off 4 bases at V and 7 bases at J, with 8 bases between the two ends. Germline CDR1 reads MNHEY; CDR2 reads SMNVEV (reference sequence). The CDR3 runs 12 residues. The CDR3 DNA reads TGTGCCAGCAGTTCGACACCCCAGCCCCAGCATTTT. Its translation is CASSSTPQPQHF.

Only a few counts were recorded for this clonotype. V and J are TRBV12-3 or TRBV12-4 and TRBJ2-5, with D possibly matching TRBD1 (7 bases). The CDR3 consists of 14 residues. Trimming took off 6 bases at V and 7 bases at J, with 18 bases between the two ends. CDR3 in amino acids: CASREWGDSGTQYF. The CDR3 DNA reads TGTGCCAGCAGAGAGTGGGGGGACAGCGGGACCCAGTACTTC.

The V and J genes are TRBV5-1 and TRBJ1-4; no clear D. This CDR3 comprises 15 residues. In germline, CDR1 is SGHRS, CDR2 YFSETQ. V gave up 3 bases and J gave up 0 bases, with 9 bases separating them. The CDR3, as DNA: TGCGCCAGCAGCTCTACAACAGCAACTAATGAAAAACTGTTTTTT. This sequence encodes CASSSTTATNEKLFF.

The chain carries TRBV7-9 and TRBJ1-5; TRBD1 is a possible D gene (5 bases). The CDR3 has 13 residues. V was cut by 5 bases and J by 13 bases, with 18 bases left in between. CDR1 is SEHNR, CDR2 FQNEAQ, per germline (reference sequence). In nucleotides, the CDR3 is TGTGCCAGCAGCCTCACTAGCGGGGGGACTCAGCATTTT. The encoded protein is CASSLTSGGTQHF.

The rearrangement uses TRBV12-3 or TRBV12-4 and TRBJ2-5; D unresolved. V was clipped by 3 bases and J by 5 bases, with 16 bases between them. The CDR3 has 15 amino acids. The CDR3 nucleotides read TGTGCCAGCAGTTTTAACGGGTACACCGGGGAGACCCAGTACTTC. The encoded protein is CASSFNGYTGETQYF.

CDR3 region: CASRTRLVEETQYF. The CDR3 coding sequence is TGTGCCAGCAGGACCCGACTAGTTGAAGAGACCCAGTACTTC. The V and J genes are TRBV12-3 or TRBV12-4 and TRBJ2-5; TRBD2 might be the D (6 bases). With 6 bases removed from V and 3 bases from J, the gap between germline ends came to 14 bases. This CDR3 has 14 amino acids.

At least ten counts were recorded for this clonotype. The rearrangement links TRBV7-9 to TRBJ2-7; 11 bases align to TRBD2. The CDR3 is 15 residues long. The V segment lost 6 bases and the J segment 3 bases; nucleotides outside the gene matches: 7. Per the germline V gene, CDR1 is SEHNR and CDR2 is FQNEAQ (reference sequence). CDR3 sequence reads: CASRLTSGANYEQYF. CDR3 bases: TGTGCCAGCAGGCTGACTAGCGGGGCGAACTACGAGCAGTACTTC.

The chain is built from TRBV5-1 and TRBJ2-3; no definite D call. V was clipped by 0 bases and J by 8 bases, with 10 bases between them. This CDR3 is 13 amino acids long. Germline loops: CDR1 SGHRS, CDR2 YFSETQ. This chain's CDR3 is CASSLEQTGTQYF. CDR3 in DNA: TGCGCCAGCAGCTTGGAACAGACGGGTACGCAGTATTTT. Full variable domain (remainder filled in from reference TRBV5-1 and TRBJ2-3): KAGVTQTPRYLIKTRGQQVTLSCSPISGHRSVSWYQQTPGQGLQFLFEYFSETQRNKGNFPGRFSGRQFSNSRSEMNVSTLELGDSALYLCASSLEQTGTQYFGPGTRLTVL.

This clonotype was found a few times. This chain joins TRBV4-3 and TRBJ1-5; D is ambiguous. The germline CDR1 and CDR2 sequences are LGHNA and YSLEER. V lost 1 base and J lost 3, with 10 bases in between. CDR3 length: 15 amino acids. CDR3 sequence (DNA): TGCGCCAGCAGCCAAGTCCTGGGGTACAATCAGCCCCAGCATTTT. This gives the protein CASSQVLGYNQPQHF.

The chain employs TRBV10-3 and TRBJ1-1, with D unclear. CDR3 length: 13 amino acids. The ends were cut back, 7 bases at V and 0 bases at J, with 9 bases in the middle. CDR1 and CDR2 from the germline V gene are ENHRY and SYGVKD. CDR3 loop: CAINPQMNTEAFF. The CDR3 DNA follows: TGTGCCATCAATCCCCAGATGAACACTGAAGCTTTCTTT.

The chain joins TRBV5-6 to TRBJ1-1; D is undetermined. V was shortened by 3 bases and J by 11 bases, with 17 bases between the two germline ends. In germline, CDR1 is SGHDT, CDR2 YYEEEE. The CDR3 consists of 13 residues. For the CDR3, the DNA is TGTGCCAGCAGCTCTGCCCCGGAGGCGGGGGCTTTCTTT. This encodes CASSSAPEAGAFF. The full variable domain, rest sourced from reference TRBV5-6 and TRBJ1-1, is DAGVTQSPTHLIKTRGQQVTLRCSPKSGHDTVSWYQQALGQGPQFIFQYYEEEERQRGNFPDRFSGHQFPNYSSELNVNALLLGDSALYLCASSSAPEAGAFFGQGTRLTVV.

This clonotype was seen repeatedly, ten times or more. The V and J genes are TRBV7-9 and TRBJ1-2; weak D call: TRBD1 (6 bases). This CDR3 region has 13 residues. Trimming cost V 7 bases and J 6 bases, with 15 bases left between them. In germline, CDR1 is SEHNR, CDR2 FQNEAQ (reference sequence). This CDR3 is CASKMDSGDGYTF. The CDR3 DNA reads TGTGCCAGCAAAATGGACAGTGGAGATGGCTACACCTTC.

This clonotype showed up many times. The V call is TRBV12-3 or TRBV12-4, the J call TRBJ2-7; 9 bases are a match to TRBD1. The junction had 4 bases not matched to a gene; V was cut back by 4 bases and J by 6 bases. This CDR3 comprises 13 residues. Written as DNA, the CDR3 is TGTGCCAGCAGTTCAAACAGGGGGCGCGAGCAGTACTTC. Residues: CASSSNRGREQYF.

This clonotype was detected ten times or more. This chain joins TRBV5-6 and TRBJ2-7; D not resolved. The CDR3 has 14 residues. Germline loops: CDR1 SGHDT, CDR2 YYEEEE. V dropped 4 bases and J dropped 3 bases, with 14 bases sitting between them. CDR3 protein: CASSLTPLDYEQYF. The CDR3 nucleotides are TGTGCCAGCAGCCTGACACCCCTTGACTACGAGCAGTACTTC.

This clonotype was counted a few times. The chain combines TRBV6-1 with TRBJ1-6; tentatively, D is TRBD1 (5 bases). The CDR3 extends over 13 amino acids. CDR1 MNHNS and CDR2 SASEGT come from the germline V gene. Deletions cut 7 bases from V and 7 bases from J, with 11 bases between. The CDR3, as DNA: TGTGCCAGCAACCGAGGGGAGAATTCACCCCTCCACTTT. This gives the protein CASNRGENSPLHF.

A note on this clonotype: A much larger clone differs by one base, so this may be a read error. The rearrangement joins TRBV12-3 or TRBV12-4 to TRBJ2-7; TRBD1 matches 10 bases. The CDR3 loop spans 13 amino acids. The CDR3 nucleotides read TGTGCCAGTGCCGCGACAGGGGGCGGGGAGCGGTACTTC. Encoded protein: CASAATGGGERYF.

The table lists this clonotype with a few counts. The chain has TRBV5-6 and TRBJ2-5; TRBD2 aligns across 13 bases. There are 17 residues in the CDR3. After removal of 0 bases from V and 5 bases from J, the junction contained 7 bases not matched to a gene. The germline V gene has CDR1 SGHDT and CDR2 YYEEEE. The CDR3 loop is CASSLAGLAGAWETQYF. DNA of the CDR3: TGTGCCAGCAGCTTGGCTGGACTAGCGGGGGCTTGGGAGACCCAGTACTTC.